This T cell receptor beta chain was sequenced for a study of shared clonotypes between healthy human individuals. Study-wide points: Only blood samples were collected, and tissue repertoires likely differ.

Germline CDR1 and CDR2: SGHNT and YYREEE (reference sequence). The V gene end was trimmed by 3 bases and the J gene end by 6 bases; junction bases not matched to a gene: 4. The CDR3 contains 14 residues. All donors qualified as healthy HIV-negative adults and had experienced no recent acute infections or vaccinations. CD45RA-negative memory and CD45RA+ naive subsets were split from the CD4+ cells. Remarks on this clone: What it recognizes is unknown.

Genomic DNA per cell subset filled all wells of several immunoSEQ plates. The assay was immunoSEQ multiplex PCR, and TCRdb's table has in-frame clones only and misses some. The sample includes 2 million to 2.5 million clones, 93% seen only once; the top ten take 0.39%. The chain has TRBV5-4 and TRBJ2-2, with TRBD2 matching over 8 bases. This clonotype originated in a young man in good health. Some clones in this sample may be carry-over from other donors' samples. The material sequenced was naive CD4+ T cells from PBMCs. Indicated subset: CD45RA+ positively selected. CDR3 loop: CASSSRGGAGELFF. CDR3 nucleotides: TGTGCCAGCAGCTCCCGGGGGGGGGCCGGGGAGCTGTTTTTT.